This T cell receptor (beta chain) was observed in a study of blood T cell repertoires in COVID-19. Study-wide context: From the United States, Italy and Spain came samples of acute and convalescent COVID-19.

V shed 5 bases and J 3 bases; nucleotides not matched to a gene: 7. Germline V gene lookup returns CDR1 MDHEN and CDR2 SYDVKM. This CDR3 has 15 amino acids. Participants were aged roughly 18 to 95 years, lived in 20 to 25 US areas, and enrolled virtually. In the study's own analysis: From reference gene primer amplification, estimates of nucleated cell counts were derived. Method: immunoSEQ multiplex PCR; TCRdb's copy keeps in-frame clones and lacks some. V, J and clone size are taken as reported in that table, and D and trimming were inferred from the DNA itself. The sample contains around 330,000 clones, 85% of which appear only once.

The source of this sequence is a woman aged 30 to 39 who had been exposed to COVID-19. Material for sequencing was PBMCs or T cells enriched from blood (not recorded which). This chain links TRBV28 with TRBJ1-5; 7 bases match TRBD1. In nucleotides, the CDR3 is TGTGCCAGCAGTGACGCAGGGGGGCTCAATCAGCCCCAGCATTTT. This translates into CASSDAGGLNQPQHF.